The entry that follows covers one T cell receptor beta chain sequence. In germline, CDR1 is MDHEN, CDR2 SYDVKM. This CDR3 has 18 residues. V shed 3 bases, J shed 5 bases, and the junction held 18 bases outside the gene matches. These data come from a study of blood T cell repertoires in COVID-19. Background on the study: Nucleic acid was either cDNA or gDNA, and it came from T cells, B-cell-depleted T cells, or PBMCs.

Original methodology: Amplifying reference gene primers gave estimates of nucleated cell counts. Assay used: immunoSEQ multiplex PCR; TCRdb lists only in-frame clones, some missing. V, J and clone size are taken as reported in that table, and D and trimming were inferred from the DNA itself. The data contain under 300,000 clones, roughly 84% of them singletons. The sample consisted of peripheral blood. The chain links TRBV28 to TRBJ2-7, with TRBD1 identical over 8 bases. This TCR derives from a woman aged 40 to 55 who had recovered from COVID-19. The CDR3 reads CASSLRGQVSGSRHEQYF. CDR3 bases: TGTGCCAGCAGTTTGAGGGGACAGGTCTCGGGCTCTCGTCACGAGCAGTACTTC.